One T cell receptor (beta chain) is described in this entry. The V and J ends lost 4 bases and 1 base, in that order; junction bases with no gene match: 7. Per the germline V gene, CDR1 is SGDLS and CDR2 is YYNGEE. The CDR3 has 16 amino acids. PCR amplification relied on 60 Vbeta primers (plus 13 Jbeta primers). The method was immunoSEQ multiplex PCR; TCRdb's version includes in-frame clones alone and lacks a portion of them. The top ten clones hold about 2.2% of a sample with some 130,000 clones, 80% of them seen once. These data belong to a study of cytomegalovirus exposure and HLA in healthy donors.

The clonotype originates from a man aged 30-40 years in good health and CMV-seronegative. This chain joins TRBV9 and TRBJ2-3; 9 nucleotides align to TRBD2. The sequenced sample consisted of PBMCs. The CDR3 loop reads CASSYDAGGGTDTQYF. The CDR3 DNA reads as TGTGCCAGCAGCTATGACGCGGGAGGGGGCACAGATACGCAGTATTTT.